The source of this T cell receptor (beta chain) is a study of blood T cell repertoires in COVID-19. As for the study in general: COVID-19 samples, acute and convalescent, were from the United States, Italy and Spain. The cDNA or gDNA used as material had been derived from T cells, B-cell-depleted T cells, or PBMCs.

Germline V gene lookup returns CDR1 ENHRY and CDR2 SYGVKD. This CDR3 has 15 residues. The trim removed 2 bases at V and 2 bases at J, leaving 2 bases unmatched. Seattle patients were enrolled during active infection and followed longitudinally. Data came from immunoSEQ multiplex PCR; TCRdb stores just in-frame clones and leaves some out. This table holds about 160,000 clones, roughly 85% found once. The sequencing input was peripheral blood. The chain is built from TRBV10-3 and TRBJ2-7; 11 nucleotides match TRBD1. The TCR originated in a woman in her forties or fifties with COVID-19, enrolled during active disease. DNA of the CDR3: TGTGCCATCAGTGAGCCGGGACAGGGGGCCTACGAGCAGTACTTC. Amino acids: CAISEPGQGAYEQYF.